This T cell receptor beta chain came from a study of shared clonotypes between healthy human individuals. Study background: The people who gave samples were two women and a few men aged 18 to 49.

Assay used: immunoSEQ multiplex PCR; TCRdb lists only in-frame clones, some missing. The repertoire holds under 2,500,000 clones, with around 95% as singletons. Germline lookup yields CDR1 WNHNN and CDR2 SYGVQD (reference sequence). This CDR3 is 18 amino acids long. V shed 0 bases and J 0 bases; nucleotides not matched to a gene: 6. This clonotype was obtained from a man aged 18 to 35 in good health. Sample: naive CD4+ T cells sorted from blood. Subset indicated: CD45RA+ positively selected. The V and J genes are TRBV10-1 and TRBJ2-7, with 12 bases fitting TRBD1. The CDR3 DNA reads TGCGCCAGCAGTGAGTCACCCGGGACAGGGGGCACCTCCTACGAGCAGTACTTC. The encoded protein is CASSESPGTGGTSYEQYF.